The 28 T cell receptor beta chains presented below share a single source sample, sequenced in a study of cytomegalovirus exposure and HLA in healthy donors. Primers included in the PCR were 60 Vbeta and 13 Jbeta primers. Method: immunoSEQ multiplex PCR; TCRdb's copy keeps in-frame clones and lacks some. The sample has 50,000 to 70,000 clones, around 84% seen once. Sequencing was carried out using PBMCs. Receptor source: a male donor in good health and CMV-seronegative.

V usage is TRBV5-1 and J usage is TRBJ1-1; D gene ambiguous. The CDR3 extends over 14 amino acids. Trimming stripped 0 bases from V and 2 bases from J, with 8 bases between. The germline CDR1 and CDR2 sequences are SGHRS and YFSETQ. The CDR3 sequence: CASSLESVNTEAFF. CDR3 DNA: TGCGCCAGCAGCTTGGAATCGGTCAACACTGAAGCTTTCTTT.

The CDR3 DNA reads as TGTGCCAGCAGAGGACAGCCGAACACTGAAGCTTTCTTT. Residues: CASRGQPNTEAFF. The chain links TRBV6-6 to TRBJ1-1; D may be TRBD1 (6 bases). This CDR3 spans 13 amino acids. The V end was cut by 6 bases, the J end by 1 base, with 9 bases between. Looked up from germline, CDR1 is MNHNY and CDR2 is SVGAGI (reference sequence).

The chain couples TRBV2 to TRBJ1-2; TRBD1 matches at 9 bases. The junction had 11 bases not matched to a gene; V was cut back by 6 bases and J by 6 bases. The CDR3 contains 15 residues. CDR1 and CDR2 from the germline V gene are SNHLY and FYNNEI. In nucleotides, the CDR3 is TGTGCCAGCAGGTCCCGGACAGGGGAAATCCATGGCTACACCTTC. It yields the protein CASRSRTGEIHGYTF.

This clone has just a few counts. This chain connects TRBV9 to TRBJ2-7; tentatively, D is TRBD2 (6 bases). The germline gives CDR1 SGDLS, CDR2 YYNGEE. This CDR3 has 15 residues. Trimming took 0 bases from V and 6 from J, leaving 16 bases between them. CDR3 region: CASSVDGGGGAEQYF. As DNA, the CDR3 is TGTGCCAGCAGCGTAGATGGGGGAGGAGGGGCCGAGCAGTACTTC.

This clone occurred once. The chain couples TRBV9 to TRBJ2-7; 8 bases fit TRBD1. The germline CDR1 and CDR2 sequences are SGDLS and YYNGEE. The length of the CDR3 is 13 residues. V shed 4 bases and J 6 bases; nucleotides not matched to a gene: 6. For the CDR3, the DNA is TGTGCCAGCAGCCTGGGACAGGCGAGCGAGCAGTACTTC. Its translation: CASSLGQASEQYF.

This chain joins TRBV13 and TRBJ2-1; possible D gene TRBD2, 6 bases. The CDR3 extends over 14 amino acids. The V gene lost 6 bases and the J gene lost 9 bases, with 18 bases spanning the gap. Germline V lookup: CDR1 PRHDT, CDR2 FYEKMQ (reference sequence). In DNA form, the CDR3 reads TGTGCCAGCAGGTTGGGGGGAACCGGGGGTGAGCAGTTCTTC. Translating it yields CASRLGGTGGEQFF.

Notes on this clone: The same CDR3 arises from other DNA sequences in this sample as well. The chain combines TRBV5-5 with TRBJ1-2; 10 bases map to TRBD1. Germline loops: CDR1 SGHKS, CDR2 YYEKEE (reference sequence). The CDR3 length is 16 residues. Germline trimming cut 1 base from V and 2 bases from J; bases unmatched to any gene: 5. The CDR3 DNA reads TGTGCCAGCAGCTTGACGGGACAGGGGCGAAACTATGGCTACACCTTC. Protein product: CASSLTGQGRNYGYTF.

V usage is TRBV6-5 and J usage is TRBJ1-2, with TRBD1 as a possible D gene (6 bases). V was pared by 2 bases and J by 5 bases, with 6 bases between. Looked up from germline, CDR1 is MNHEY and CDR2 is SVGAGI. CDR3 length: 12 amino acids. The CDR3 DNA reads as TGTGCCAGCAGTTACAGGGGGTATGGCTACACCTTC. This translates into CASSYRGYGYTF.

This chain's CDR3 is CASSGSGSQETQYF. The CDR3 region has the DNA TGTGCCAGCAGTGGTTCGGGGAGTCAGGAGACCCAGTACTTC. V usage is TRBV25-1 and J usage is TRBJ2-5, with D perhaps matching TRBD2 (5 bases). The germline gives CDR1 MGHDK, CDR2 SYGVNS. CDR3 length: 14 residues. The V and J ends lost 4 bases and 5 bases respectively, with 14 bases between them.

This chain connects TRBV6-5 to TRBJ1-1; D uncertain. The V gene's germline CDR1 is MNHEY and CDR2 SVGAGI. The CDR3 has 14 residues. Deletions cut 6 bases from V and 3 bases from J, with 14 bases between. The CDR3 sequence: CASSHWTEDTEAFF. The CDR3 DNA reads TGTGCCAGCAGCCATTGGACTGAGGACACTGAAGCTTTCTTT.

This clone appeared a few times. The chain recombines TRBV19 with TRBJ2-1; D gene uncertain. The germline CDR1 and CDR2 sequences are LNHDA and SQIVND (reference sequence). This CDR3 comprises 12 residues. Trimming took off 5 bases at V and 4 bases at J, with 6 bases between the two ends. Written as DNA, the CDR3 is TGTGCCAGTAGTGGAGTATACAATGAGCAGTTCTTC. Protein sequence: CASSGVYNEQFF.

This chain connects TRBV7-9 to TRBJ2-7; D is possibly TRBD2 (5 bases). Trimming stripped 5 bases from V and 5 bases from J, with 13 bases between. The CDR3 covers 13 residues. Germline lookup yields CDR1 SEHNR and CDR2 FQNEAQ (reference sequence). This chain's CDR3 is CASSRSGEHEQYF. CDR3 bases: TGTGCCAGCAGCCGTTCCGGGGAACACGAGCAGTACTTC.

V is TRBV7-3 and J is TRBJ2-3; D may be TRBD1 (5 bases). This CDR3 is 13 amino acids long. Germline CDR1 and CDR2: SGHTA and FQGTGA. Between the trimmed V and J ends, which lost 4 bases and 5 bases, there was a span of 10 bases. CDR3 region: CASSSIRGDTQYF. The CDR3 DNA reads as TGTGCCAGCAGCTCCATAAGGGGAGATACGCAGTATTTT.

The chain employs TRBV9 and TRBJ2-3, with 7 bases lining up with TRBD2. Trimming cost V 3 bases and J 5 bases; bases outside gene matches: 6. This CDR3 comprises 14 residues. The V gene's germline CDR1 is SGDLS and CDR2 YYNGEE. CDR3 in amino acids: CASSAGLAEDTQYF. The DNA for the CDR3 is TGTGCCAGCAGCGCGGGGCTAGCGGAAGATACGCAGTATTTT.

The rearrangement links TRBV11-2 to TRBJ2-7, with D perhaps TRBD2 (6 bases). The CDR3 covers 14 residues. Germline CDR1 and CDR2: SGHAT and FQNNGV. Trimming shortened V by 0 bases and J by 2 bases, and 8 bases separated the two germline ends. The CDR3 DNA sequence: TGTGCCAGCAGCTTAGATCCTAGCGCCTACGAGCAGTACTTC. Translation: CASSLDPSAYEQYF.

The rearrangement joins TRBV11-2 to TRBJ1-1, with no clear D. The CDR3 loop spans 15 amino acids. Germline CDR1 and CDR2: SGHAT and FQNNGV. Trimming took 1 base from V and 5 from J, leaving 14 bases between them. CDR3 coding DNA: TGTGCCAGCAGCTTAGTTAACGCGGGCTGGACTGAAGCTTTCTTT. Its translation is CASSLVNAGWTEAFF.

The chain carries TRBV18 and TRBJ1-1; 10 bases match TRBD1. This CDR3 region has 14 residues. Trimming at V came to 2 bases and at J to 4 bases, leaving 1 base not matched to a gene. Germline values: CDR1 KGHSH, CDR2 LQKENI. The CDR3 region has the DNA TGTGCCAGCTCACCAGGACAGGGGGGCACTGAAGCTTTCTTT. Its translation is CASSPGQGGTEAFF.

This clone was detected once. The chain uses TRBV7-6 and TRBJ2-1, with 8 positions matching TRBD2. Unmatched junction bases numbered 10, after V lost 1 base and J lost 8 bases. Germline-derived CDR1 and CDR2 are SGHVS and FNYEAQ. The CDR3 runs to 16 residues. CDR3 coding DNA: TGTGCCAGCAGCTTAGAGCACGGGGGGGCCTCGGATGAGCAGTTCTTC. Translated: CASSLEHGGASDEQFF.

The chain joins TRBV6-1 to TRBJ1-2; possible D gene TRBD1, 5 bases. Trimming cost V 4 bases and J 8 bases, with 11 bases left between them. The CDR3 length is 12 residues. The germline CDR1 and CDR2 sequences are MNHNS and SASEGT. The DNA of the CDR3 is TGTGCCAGCAGTGTAGCAGGGAGCGGCTACACCTTC. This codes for CASSVAGSGYTF.

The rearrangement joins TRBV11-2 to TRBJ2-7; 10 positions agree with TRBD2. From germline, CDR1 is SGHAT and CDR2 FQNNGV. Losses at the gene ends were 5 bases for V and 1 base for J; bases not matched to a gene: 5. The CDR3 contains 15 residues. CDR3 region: CASSALAGVSYEQYF. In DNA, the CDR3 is TGTGCCAGCAGCGCCCTAGCGGGGGTGTCCTACGAGCAGTACTTC.

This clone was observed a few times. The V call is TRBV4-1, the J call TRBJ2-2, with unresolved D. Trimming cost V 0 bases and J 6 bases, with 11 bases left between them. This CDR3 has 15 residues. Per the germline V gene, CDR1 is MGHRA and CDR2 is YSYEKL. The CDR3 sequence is CASSQDNAAAGELFF. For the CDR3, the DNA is TGCGCCAGCAGCCAAGATAACGCCGCGGCCGGGGAGCTGTTTTTT.

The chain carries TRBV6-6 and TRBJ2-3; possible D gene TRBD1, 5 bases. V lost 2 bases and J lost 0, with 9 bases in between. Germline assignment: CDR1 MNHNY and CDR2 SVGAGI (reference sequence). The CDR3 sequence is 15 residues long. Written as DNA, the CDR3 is TGTGCCAGCAGTTACGGGGCAGGTAGCACAGATACGCAGTATTTT. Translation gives CASSYGAGSTDTQYF.

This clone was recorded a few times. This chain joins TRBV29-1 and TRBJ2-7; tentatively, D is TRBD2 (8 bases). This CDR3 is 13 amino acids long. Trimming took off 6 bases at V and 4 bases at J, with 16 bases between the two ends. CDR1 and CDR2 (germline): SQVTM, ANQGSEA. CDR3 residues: CSVREGALYEQYF. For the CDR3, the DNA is TGCAGCGTACGGGAGGGGGCGCTTTACGAGCAGTACTTC.

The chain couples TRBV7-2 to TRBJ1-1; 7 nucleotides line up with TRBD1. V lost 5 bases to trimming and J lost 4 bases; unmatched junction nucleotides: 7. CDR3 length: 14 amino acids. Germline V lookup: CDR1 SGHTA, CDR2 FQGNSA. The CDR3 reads CASSATGRSTEAFF. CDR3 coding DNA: TGTGCCAGCAGCGCGACAGGGCGGTCCACTGAAGCTTTCTTT.

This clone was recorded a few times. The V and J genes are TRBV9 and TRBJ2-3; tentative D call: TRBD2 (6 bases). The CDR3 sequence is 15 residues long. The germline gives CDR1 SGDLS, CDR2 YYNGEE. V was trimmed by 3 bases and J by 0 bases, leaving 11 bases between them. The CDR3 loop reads CASSAGGLSTDTQYF. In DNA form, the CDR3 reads TGTGCCAGCAGCGCCGGGGGTCTTAGCACAGATACGCAGTATTTT. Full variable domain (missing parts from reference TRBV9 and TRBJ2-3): DSGVTQTPKHLITATGQRVTLRCSPRSGDLSVYWYQQSLDQGLQFLIQYYNGEERAKGNILERFSAQQFPDLHSELNLSSLELGDSALYFCASSAGGLSTDTQYFGPGTRLTVL.

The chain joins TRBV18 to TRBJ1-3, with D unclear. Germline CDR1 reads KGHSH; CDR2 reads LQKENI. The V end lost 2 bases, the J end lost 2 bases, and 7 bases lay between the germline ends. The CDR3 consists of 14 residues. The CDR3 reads CASSPAAAGNTIYF. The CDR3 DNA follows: TGTGCCAGCTCACCAGCGGCAGCTGGAAACACCATATATTTT.

CDR3 sequence: CASTGGTDSNQPQHF. CDR3 coding DNA: TGTGCCTCGACAGGGGGAACCGATAGCAATCAGCCCCAGCATTTT. The rearrangement links TRBV30 to TRBJ1-5, with TRBD1 identical over 9 bases. Unmatched junction bases numbered 7, after V lost 7 bases and J lost 0 bases. Germline V gene sequence: CDR1 GTSNPN, CDR2 SVGIG (reference sequence). The CDR3 covers 15 residues.

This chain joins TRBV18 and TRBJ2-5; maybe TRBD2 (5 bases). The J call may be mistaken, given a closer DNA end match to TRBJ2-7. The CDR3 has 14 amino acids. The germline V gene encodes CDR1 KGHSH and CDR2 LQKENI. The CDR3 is CASSPNFSAYEQYF. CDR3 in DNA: TGTGCCAGCTCACCCAATTTTAGCGCCTACGAGCAGTACTTC.